One and the same sample provided the 15 T cell receptor beta chains below, sequenced in a study of Graves' ophthalmopathy and Graves' hyperthyroidism. Amplifying from RNA transcripts, the study obtained TCR beta CDR3 regions. First-round RT-PCR with HTBI primers preceded a second-round multiplex PCR. Each CDR3 protein is one row after TCRdb ran MiXCR on the multiplex PCR reads. The table records around 1.1 million distinct CDR3 sequences, about two fifths of them present only once. Material for sequencing was peripheral blood or thyroid tissue (not recorded which). The origin of the receptors is an adult man with Graves' hyperthyroidism.

The V and J genes are TRBV7-2 and TRBJ2-2; 8 bases line up with TRBD1. Germline V gene lookup returns CDR1 SGHTA and CDR2 FQGNSA. The CDR3 covers 16 residues. V lost 4 bases and J lost 3; bases outside the gene matches: 7. The chain's CDR3 is CASSSGDRRYTGELFF. The CDR3 coding sequence is TGTGCCAGCAGCTCGGGGGACAGGCGATACACCGGGGAGCTGTTTTTT.

This clonotype is a singleton in its sample. The chain couples TRBV7-2 to TRBJ2-5, with D possibly matching TRBD2 (6 bases). Germline CDR1 reads SGHTA; CDR2 reads FQGNSA. V lost 11 bases and J lost 2, with 12 bases in between. This CDR3 has 12 residues. The CDR3 loop reads CAWTTGQETQYF. DNA for the CDR3: TGTGCCTGGACTACGGGACAAGAGACCCAGTACTTC. The variable domain in full, completed from reference TRBV7-2 and TRBJ2-5, reads GAGVSQSPSNKVTEKGKDVELRCDPISGHTALYWYRQSLGQGLEFLIYFQGNSAPDKSGLPSDRFSAERTGGSVSTLTIQRTQQEDSAVYLCAWTTGQETQYFGPGTRLLVL.

V and J are TRBV25-1 and TRBJ2-5, with D tentatively TRBD1 (7 bases). The CDR3 is made up of 15 amino acids. V lost 7 bases, J lost 5 bases, and 20 bases lay in between. CDR1 is MGHDK and CDR2 is SYGVNS in the germline V gene. The CDR3 sequence: CASTDRDWGSETQYF. CDR3 nucleotide sequence: TGTGCCAGCACAGACAGGGACTGGGGGTCGGAGACCCAGTACTTC.

The chain is built from TRBV19 and TRBJ1-2, with a possible D match to TRBD1 (6 bases). Trimming cost V 3 bases and J 8 bases, with 13 bases left between them. Germline loops: CDR1 LNHDA, CDR2 SQIVND (reference sequence). The CDR3 totals 13 residues. For the CDR3, the DNA is TGTGCCAGTAGTATGACGGGGGCGAACGGCTACACCTTC. Translation gives CASSMTGANGYTF.

This clonotype was recorded at least ten times. This chain links TRBV20-1 with TRBJ2-5, with 7 bases lining up with TRBD1. In germline, CDR1 is DFQATT, CDR2 SNEGSKA (reference sequence). Losses at the gene ends were 6 bases for V and 5 bases for J; bases not matched to a gene: 15. The CDR3 totals 15 residues. CDR3 bases: TGCAGTGCCCCAGAAAAGGGACAGATCTACGAGACCCAGTACTTC. This gives the protein CSAPEKGQIYETQYF.

This clonotype was detected ten times or more. The CDR3 sequence is CASSFRDRGRQEYF. The CDR3 DNA reads TGTGCCAGCAGCTTCCGGGACAGGGGGCGACAAGAGTACTTC. The chain links TRBV5-5 to TRBJ2-7; 12 bases are shared with TRBD1. CDR1 is SGHKS, CDR2 YYEKEE, per germline (reference sequence). The V and J ends lost 2 bases and 11 bases, in that order; junction bases with no gene match: 8. This CDR3 spans 14 amino acids.

The chain is built from TRBV10-2 and TRBJ2-3; D uncertain. CDR1 and CDR2 from the germline V gene are WSHSY and SAAADI. This CDR3 has 12 residues. Trimming took 0 bases from V and 5 from J, leaving 3 bases between them. The CDR3 protein is CASSESGDTQYF. Written as DNA, the CDR3 is TGCGCCAGCAGTGAGTCGGGAGATACGCAGTATTTT.

Many counts were recorded for this clonotype. The J gene is TRBJ2-5, the V gene TRBV7-8, with D uncertain. The CDR3 covers 11 residues. V lost 4 bases to trimming and J lost 4 bases, with 4 bases between them. Per germline, CDR1 SGHVS and CDR2 FQNEAQ. The CDR3 nucleotides are TGTGCCAGCAGCTGGGGAGAGACCCAGTACTTC. Protein: CASSWGETQYF.

This clonotype was recorded a few times. The genes are TRBV28 and TRBJ2-6, with 7 positions matching TRBD1. CDR1 MDHEN and CDR2 SYDVKM come from the germline V gene. The CDR3 length is 13 residues. V lost 9 bases and J lost 11; bases outside the gene matches: 10. The CDR3 here is CARTPDRDDVLTF. The CDR3 coding sequence is TGTGCCAGAACGCCAGACAGGGACGACGTCCTGACTTTC.

The V and J genes are TRBV7-2 and TRBJ2-6; 8 bases map to TRBD1. The germline gives CDR1 SGHTA, CDR2 FQGNSA. V gave up 5 bases and J gave up 2 bases; unmatched junction bases: 5. The CDR3 has 16 amino acids. Here the CDR3 DNA reads TGTGCCAGCAGCCGGGACAGGATTACTGGGGCCAACGTCCTGACTTTC. This gives the protein CASSRDRITGANVLTF.

On this clonotype itself: This clone may be a read error of a much larger clone one base away. The chain carries TRBV29-1 and TRBJ2-3; 8 nucleotides line up with TRBD2. CDR1 and CDR2 from the germline V gene are SQVTM and ANQGSEA. CDR3 length equals 16 residues. V lost 6 bases and J lost 7; bases outside the gene matches: 18. CDR3 region: CSVAEGRAGVTNTQYF. DNA of the CDR3: TGCAGCGTGGCTGAGGGTCGAGCGGGAGTTACAAATACGCAGTATTTT.

This clonotype was found many times. V and J are TRBV2 and TRBJ1-5; D uncertain. The CDR3 is 14 amino acids. V lost 8 bases to trimming and J lost 6 bases, with 17 bases between them. Per the germline V gene, CDR1 is SNHLY and CDR2 is FYNNEI. CDR3 loop: CASSGRGLSQPQHF. For the CDR3, the DNA is TGTGCCAGCTCGGGCCGCGGATTGAGTCAGCCCCAGCATTTT.

In its sample, this clonotype was seen a few times. This chain joins TRBV27 and TRBJ2-7; D gene ambiguous. Germline V CDR1 and CDR2: MNHEY, SMNVEV (reference sequence). This CDR3 contains 13 residues. Trimming stripped 3 bases from V and 3 bases from J, with 9 bases between. In nucleotides, the CDR3 is TGTGCCAGCAGTTTGGGCAAACTCTACGAGCAGTACTTC. It is translated as CASSLGKLYEQYF.

As for this clonotype: This may be a read error: a much more frequent sequence differs by one nucleotide. CDR3 in amino acids: CASSITVAQRAWSPLHF. As DNA, the CDR3 is TGTGCCAGTAGTATTACGGTGGCCCAGAGGGCGTGGTCACCCCTCCACTTT. The chain combines TRBV7-9 with TRBJ1-6; D remains unclear. The germline V and J ends were trimmed by 9 bases and 10 bases, with 28 bases remaining between them. The germline CDR1 and CDR2 sequences are SEHNR and FQNEAQ (reference sequence). The CDR3 runs 17 residues. The entire variable domain, with the rest obtained from reference TRBV7-9 and TRBJ1-6, is as follows: DTGVSQNPRHKITKRGQNVTFRCDPISEHNRLYWYRQTLGQGPEFLTYFQNEAQLEKSRLLSDRFSAERPKGSFSTLEIQRTEQGDSAMYLCASSITVAQRAWSPLHFGNGTRLTVT.

In its sample, this clonotype was seen many times. The genes are TRBV29-1 and TRBJ2-7; D is uncertain. The germline V gene has CDR1 SQVTM and CDR2 ANQGSEA. The germline V and J ends were trimmed by 3 bases and 7 bases, with 10 bases remaining between them. This CDR3 comprises 11 residues. CDR3 loop: CSVDNVGEQYF. CDR3 nucleotides: TGCAGCGTTGACAACGTGGGGGAGCAGTACTTC.